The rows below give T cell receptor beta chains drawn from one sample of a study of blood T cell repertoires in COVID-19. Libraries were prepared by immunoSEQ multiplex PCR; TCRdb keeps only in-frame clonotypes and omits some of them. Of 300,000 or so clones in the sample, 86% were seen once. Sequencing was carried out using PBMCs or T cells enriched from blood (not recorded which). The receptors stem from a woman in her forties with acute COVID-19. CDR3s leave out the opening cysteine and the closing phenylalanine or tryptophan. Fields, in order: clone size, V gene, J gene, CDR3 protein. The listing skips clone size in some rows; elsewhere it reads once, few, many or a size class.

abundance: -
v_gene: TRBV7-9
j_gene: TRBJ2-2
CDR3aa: ASSFQDGELF

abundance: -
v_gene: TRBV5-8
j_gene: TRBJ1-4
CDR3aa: ASSLDGEKLF

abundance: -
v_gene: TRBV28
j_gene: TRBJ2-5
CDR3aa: ASIPPKTGGETQY

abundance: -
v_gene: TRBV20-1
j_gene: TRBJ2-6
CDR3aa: SASKQGRGAGANVLT

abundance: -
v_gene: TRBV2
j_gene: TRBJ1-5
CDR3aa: ASTPGGGPNQPQH

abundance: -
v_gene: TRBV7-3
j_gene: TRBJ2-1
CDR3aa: ASSLRGLAGVNPSSYNEQF

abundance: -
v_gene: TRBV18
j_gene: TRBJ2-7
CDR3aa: ASSPGQGAYYEQY

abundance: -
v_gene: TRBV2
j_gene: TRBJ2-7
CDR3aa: ASSDGTGLTYEQY

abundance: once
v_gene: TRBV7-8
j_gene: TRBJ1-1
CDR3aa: ASNQDRGAEAF

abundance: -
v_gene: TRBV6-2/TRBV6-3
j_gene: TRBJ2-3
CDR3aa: ASSYSQTSDSTDTQY

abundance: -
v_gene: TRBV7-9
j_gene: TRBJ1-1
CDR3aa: ASSLDSGNTEAF

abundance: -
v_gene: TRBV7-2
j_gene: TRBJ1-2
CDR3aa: ASRLLQGRSYGYT

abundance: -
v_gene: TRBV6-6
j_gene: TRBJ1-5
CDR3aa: ASSPTGRGNQPQH

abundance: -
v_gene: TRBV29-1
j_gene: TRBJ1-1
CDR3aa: SVELPRDTRGTEAF

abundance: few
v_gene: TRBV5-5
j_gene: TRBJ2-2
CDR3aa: ASSLARGRVTGELF

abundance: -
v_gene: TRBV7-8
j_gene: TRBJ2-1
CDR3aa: ASSWGRTGRDEQF

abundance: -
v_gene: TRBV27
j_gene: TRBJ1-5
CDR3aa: AIRTGGSNQPQH

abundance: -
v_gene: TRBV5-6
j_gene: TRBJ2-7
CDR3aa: ASSFGDRGTYEQY

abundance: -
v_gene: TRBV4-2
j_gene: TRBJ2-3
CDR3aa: ASSQVSGRETDTQY

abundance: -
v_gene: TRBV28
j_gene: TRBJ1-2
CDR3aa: ASSRQGAGYGYT

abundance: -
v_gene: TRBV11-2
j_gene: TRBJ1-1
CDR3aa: ASSLWTGDTEAF

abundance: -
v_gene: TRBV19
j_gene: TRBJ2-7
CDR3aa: ASSTPDRGIHEQY

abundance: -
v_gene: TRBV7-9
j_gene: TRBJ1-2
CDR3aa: ASSPMGRNYGYT

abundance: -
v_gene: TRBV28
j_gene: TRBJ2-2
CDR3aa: ASSLPGQGFFGELF

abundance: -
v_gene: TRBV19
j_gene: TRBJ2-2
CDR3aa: ASSKTRTTGNTGELF

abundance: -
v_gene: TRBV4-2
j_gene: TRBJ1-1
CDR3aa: ASSRQWGQTDLNTEAF

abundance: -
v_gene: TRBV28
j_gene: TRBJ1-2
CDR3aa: ASSDTPNYGYT

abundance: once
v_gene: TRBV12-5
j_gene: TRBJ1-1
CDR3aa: ASGLGVGGDGAF

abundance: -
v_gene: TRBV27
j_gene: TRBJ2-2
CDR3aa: ASRKSYLTGELF

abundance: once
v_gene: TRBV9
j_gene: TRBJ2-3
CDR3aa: ASSAHVSTDTQY

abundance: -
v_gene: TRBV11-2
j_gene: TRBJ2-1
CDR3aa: ASSLVSAGENEQF

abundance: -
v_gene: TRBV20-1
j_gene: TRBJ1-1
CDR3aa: SASLGGNTEAF

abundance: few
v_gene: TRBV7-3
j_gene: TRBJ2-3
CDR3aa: ASSHGGSLRDTQY

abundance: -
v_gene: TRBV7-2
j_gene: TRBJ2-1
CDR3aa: ASQLQPNGEQF

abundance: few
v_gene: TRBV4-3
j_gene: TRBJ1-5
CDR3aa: ASSQDSNQPQH

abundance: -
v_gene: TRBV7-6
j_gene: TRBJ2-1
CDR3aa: ASSVGTSGSSEQF

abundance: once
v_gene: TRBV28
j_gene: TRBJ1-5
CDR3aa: ASSLSQGHQPQH

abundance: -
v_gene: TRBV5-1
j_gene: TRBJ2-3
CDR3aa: ASMIQGPSTDTQY

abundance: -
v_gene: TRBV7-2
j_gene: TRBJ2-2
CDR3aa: ASSSREGLSGELF

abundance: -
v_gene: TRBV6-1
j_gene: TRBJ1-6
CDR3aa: ASSEEAVQNSPLH

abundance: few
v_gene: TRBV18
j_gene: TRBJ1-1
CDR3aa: ASSPLQGITEAF

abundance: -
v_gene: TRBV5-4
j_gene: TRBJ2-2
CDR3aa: ASSSGLGFSGELF

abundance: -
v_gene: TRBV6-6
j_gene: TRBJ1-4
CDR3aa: ASRPGINEKLF

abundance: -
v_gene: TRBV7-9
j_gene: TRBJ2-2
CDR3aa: ASSLYSRTSGRTGELF

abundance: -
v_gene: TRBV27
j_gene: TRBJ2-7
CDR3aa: ASSPPGQGSKQY

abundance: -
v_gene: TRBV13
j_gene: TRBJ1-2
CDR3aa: ASSLNRDYYGYT

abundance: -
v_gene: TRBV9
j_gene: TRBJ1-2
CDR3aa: ASSGWQASPFNYGYT

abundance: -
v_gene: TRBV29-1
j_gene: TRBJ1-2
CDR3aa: SAVTGGYGYT

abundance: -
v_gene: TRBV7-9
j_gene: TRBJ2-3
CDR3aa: ASSLGEGVRTDTQY

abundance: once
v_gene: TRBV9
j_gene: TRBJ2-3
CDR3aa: ASSVAGVTDTQY

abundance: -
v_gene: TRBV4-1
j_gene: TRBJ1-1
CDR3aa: ASSQGYRDRVNTEAF

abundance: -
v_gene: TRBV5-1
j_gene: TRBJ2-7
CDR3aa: ASSTGLEPYEQY

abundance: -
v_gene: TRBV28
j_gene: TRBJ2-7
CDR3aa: ASRRDRTGGTYEQY

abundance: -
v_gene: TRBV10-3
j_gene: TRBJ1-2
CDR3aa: AISAAGTGYYGYT